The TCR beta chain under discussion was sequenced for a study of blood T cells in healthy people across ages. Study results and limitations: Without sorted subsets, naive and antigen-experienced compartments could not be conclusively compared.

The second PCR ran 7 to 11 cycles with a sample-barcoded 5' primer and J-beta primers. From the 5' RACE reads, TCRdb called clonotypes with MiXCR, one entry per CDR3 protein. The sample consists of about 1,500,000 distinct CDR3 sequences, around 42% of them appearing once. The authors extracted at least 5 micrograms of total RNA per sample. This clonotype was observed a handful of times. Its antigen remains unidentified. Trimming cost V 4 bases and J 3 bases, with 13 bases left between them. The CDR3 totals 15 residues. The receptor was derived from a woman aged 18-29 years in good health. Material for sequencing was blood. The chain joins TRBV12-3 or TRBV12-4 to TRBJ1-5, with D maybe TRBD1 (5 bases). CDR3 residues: CASSWGKTANQPQHF. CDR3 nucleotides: TGTGCCAGCAGTTGGGGAAAGACAGCCAATCAGCCCCAGCATTTT.